This T cell receptor beta chain stems from a study of T-cell reconstitution after alpha-beta-depleted transplantation in children. This clonotype was seen more than once but under ten times. What it recognizes is unknown. The V and J ends lost 0 bases and 0 bases, in that order; junction bases with no gene match: 4. Germline V CDR1 and CDR2: MNHEY, SVGAGI. This CDR3 has 16 amino acids. Preparation of the TCRbeta library involved a method that used unique molecular identifiers. MiXCR, applied by TCRdb to the PCR reads, yields one record per CDR3 protein. The repertoire holds approximately 500,000 distinct CDR3 sequences, with 10% to 13% as singletons. Study observations and caveats: The study reportedly traced alpha-beta T cells about two months after transplant to several hundred expanded graft clones. Surviving recipient T cells and thymic progenitors accounted for the high day-60 TCRbeta diversity observed in some patients.

J is TRBJ2-5 and V is TRBV6-5; 7 positions match TRBD2. The sequence came from a child under 10 years old with inherited bone marrow failure, due to receive a stem cell transplant. The sample consisted of PBMCs, taken before TCRalphabeta/CD19-depleted stem cell transplant. The CDR3 DNA follows: TGTGCCAGCAGTTACTCGGCTAGCGGTTACCAAGAGACCCAGTACTTC. Translation gives CASSYSASGYQETQYF.